These 6 T cell receptor beta chains came from one sample sequenced in a study of OX40 agonist ivuxolimab in advanced cancers. Sequencing was performed with immunoSEQ multiplex PCR; in TCRdb, only in-frame clones are kept and a portion is missing. This sample has about 79,000 clones, with 88% found just once. Sample: CD4+ or CD8+ T cells sorted from blood, taken in a trial of the OX40 agonist ivuxolimab. The source is an adult with an advanced solid tumor such as melanoma, head and neck, liver or kidney cancer.

This clone was seen once. J is TRBJ2-7 and V is TRBV6-1; D is ambiguous. V lost 3 bases to trimming and J lost 6 bases, with 15 bases between them. The CDR3 extends over 14 amino acids. The germline CDR1 and CDR2 sequences are MNHNS and SASEGT. CDR3 coding DNA: TGTGCCAGCAGTGAGTTGGGGATGAGCCGCGAGCAGTACTTC. This codes for CASSELGMSREQYF.

The chain combines TRBV4-2 with TRBJ2-3; a weak D match, TRBD2 (5 bases). V lost 0 bases and J lost 3, with 19 bases in between. The CDR3 has 18 residues. In germline, CDR1 is LGHNA, CDR2 YNFKEQ. DNA for the CDR3: TGTGCCAGCAGCCAAGATCCGACCGGCCTAGCTGGGACAGATACGCAGTATTTT. Translation gives CASSQDPTGLAGTDTQYF.

V usage is TRBV5-1 and J usage is TRBJ2-5; no clear D gene. Trimming stripped 4 bases from V and 4 bases from J, with 14 bases between. The CDR3 has 14 amino acids. In germline, CDR1 is SGHRS, CDR2 YFSETQ. The CDR3 DNA is TGCGCCAGCAGCCCGACCGGGCCTTCAGAGACCCAGTACTTC. It specifies CASSPTGPSETQYF.

The V gene is TRBV11-3, the J gene TRBJ1-2; D is undetermined. The length of the CDR3 is 13 residues. The ends were cut back, 2 bases at V and 4 bases at J, with 8 bases in the middle. The germline V gene encodes CDR1 SGHNT and CDR2 YENEEA. The CDR3 here is CASSLNKGYGYTF. CDR3 coding DNA: TGTGCCAGCAGCTTAAACAAGGGCTATGGCTACACCTTC.

The V gene is TRBV2, the J gene TRBJ1-1, with D maybe TRBD1 (6 bases). From germline, CDR1 is SNHLY and CDR2 FYNNEI. This CDR3 region has 13 residues. V lost 6 bases and J 4 bases, leaving 12 bases between the germline ends. The CDR3 is CASRRQVGTEAFF. The DNA for the CDR3 is TGTGCCAGCAGACGACAGGTGGGCACTGAAGCTTTCTTT.

The chain combines TRBV30 with TRBJ1-6; D is uncertain. Deletions cut 3 bases from V and 0 bases from J, with 12 bases between. Germline V gene lookup returns CDR1 GTSNPN and CDR2 SVGIG (reference sequence). The CDR3 is made up of 16 amino acids. CDR3 sequence (DNA): TGTGCCTGGAGATATTGGCGAAGCTCCTATAATTCACCCCTCCACTTT. It codes for CAWRYWRSSYNSPLHF.